This note documents a single T cell receptor beta chain sequence. The data are from a study of blood T cell repertoires in COVID-19. Study context: Whether acute or convalescent, the COVID-19 samples came from the United States, Italy and Spain. From T cells, B-cell-depleted T cells, or PBMCs came the material, which was cDNA or gDNA.

Authors' analysis steps: How many nucleated cells were present was estimated from reference gene primer amplification. The table came from immunoSEQ multiplex PCR; TCRdb's copy has only in-frame clones and leaves some out. V, J and clone size are taken as reported in that table, and D and trimming were inferred from the DNA itself. The repertoire includes 27,000 or so clones, around 90% of them detected once, and about 8% sits in the top ten. The CDR3 has 16 residues. Germline CDR1 and CDR2: MGHDK and SYGVNS. V lost 4 bases to trimming and J lost 3 bases, with 15 bases between them. Sequenced sample: peripheral blood. The sequence was collected from a woman in her forties or fifties with active COVID-19. The V and J genes are TRBV25-1 and TRBJ2-2, with a possible D match to TRBD1 (6 bases). DNA for the CDR3: TGTGCCAGCAGTGCGCGATGGGGGCTCGACACCGGGGAGCTGTTTTTT. Encoded protein: CASSARWGLDTGELFF.